A single sample gave rise to the 18 T cell receptor beta chains below, sequenced in a study of blood T cell repertoires in COVID-19. Profiling relied on immunoSEQ multiplex PCR, and the TCRdb table lists in-frame clones only, not all of them. The sample yields about 80,000 clones, just under 85% seen once. The material sequenced was peripheral blood. The receptor source for this set is a man aged 80 or over with active or convalescent COVID-19.

The CDR3 reads CASSFGTTNTDTQYF. Here the CDR3 DNA reads TGTGCCAGCAGCTTCGGTACCACCAACACAGATACGCAGTATTTT. This chain links TRBV13 with TRBJ2-3; D unclear. Deletions cut 3 bases from V and 2 bases from J, with 12 bases between. The CDR3 totals 15 residues. From germline, CDR1 is PRHDT and CDR2 FYEKMQ (reference sequence). Full variable domain (outside the CDR3, taken from reference TRBV13 and TRBJ2-3): AAGVIQSPRHLIKEKRETATLKCYPIPRHDTVYWYQQGPGQDPQFLISFYEKMQSDKGSIPDRFSAQQFSDYHSELNMSSLELGDSALYFCASSFGTTNTDTQYFGPGTRLTVL.

The V call is TRBV5-5, the J call TRBJ2-7; 11 bases are a match to TRBD2. The CDR3 spans 15 residues. The V and J ends lost 2 bases and 1 base, in that order; junction bases with no gene match: 2. Looked up from germline, CDR1 is SGHKS and CDR2 is YYEKEE (reference sequence). The CDR3 is CASSLGTSGSYEQYV. Here the CDR3 DNA reads TGTGCCAGCAGCTTAGGGACTAGCGGTTCCTACGAGCAGTACGTC.

The sample holds one count of this clone. The chain combines TRBV5-1 with TRBJ2-1; 7 nucleotides match TRBD2. Germline-derived CDR1 and CDR2 are SGHRS and YFSETQ. The CDR3 totals 14 residues. Unmatched junction bases numbered 7, after V lost 0 bases and J lost 10 bases. The CDR3 loop reads CASSLGAGVEEQFF. The CDR3 DNA follows: TGCGCCAGCAGCTTGGGTGCGGGAGTGGAAGAGCAGTTCTTC.

V usage is TRBV6-9 and J usage is TRBJ2-7; D gene ambiguous. The V end was cut by 6 bases, the J end by 0 bases, with 9 bases between. This CDR3 has 13 amino acids. From germline, CDR1 is MNHGY and CDR2 SVAAGI. CDR3 in amino acids: CASRLPSSYEQYV. CDR3 nucleotides: TGTGCCAGCAGATTGCCGAGCTCCTACGAGCAGTACGTC.

The genes are TRBV6-5 and TRBJ1-1; weak D call: TRBD1 (5 bases). The CDR3 loop spans 13 amino acids. The germline V gene encodes CDR1 MNHEY and CDR2 SVGAGI. V gave up 6 bases and J gave up 2 bases, with 10 bases separating them. CDR3 in amino acids: CASSIQENTEAFF. The CDR3 DNA reads as TGTGCCAGCAGCATACAGGAAAACACTGAAGCTTTCTTT.

J is TRBJ2-2 and V is TRBV19; TRBD2 matches 8 bases. V lost 9 bases and J lost 5; bases outside the gene matches: 5. Germline-derived CDR1 and CDR2 are LNHDA and SQIVND (reference sequence). The CDR3 extends over 13 amino acids. The CDR3 here is CASGRAYTGELFF. In nucleotides, the CDR3 is TGTGCCAGCGGGAGGGCCTATACCGGGGAGCTGTTTTTT.

This chain joins TRBV28 and TRBJ1-5, with 11 nucleotides matching TRBD1. J gave up 7 bases and V 5 bases, and 10 bases lay outside the gene matches. The length of the CDR3 is 16 residues. Germline-derived CDR1 and CDR2 are MDHEN and SYDVKM. The CDR3 region has the DNA TGTGCCAGCAGTCTCGGACAGGGGGCGCCAGGACAGCCCCAGCATTTT. Amino acid sequence: CASSLGQGAPGQPQHF.

In its sample, this clone was seen a few times. This chain connects TRBV3-1 (or the pseudogene TRBV3-2) to TRBJ1-4; 9 bases are a match to TRBD1. CDR1 is LGHDT and CDR2 is YNNKEL in the germline V gene (reference sequence). V gave up 4 bases and J gave up 12 bases; unmatched junction bases: 21. This CDR3 comprises 18 residues. The DNA for the CDR3 is TGTGCCAGCAGCCCAAGGAGTGGAGCAACAGGGGGCGGTTGGGAACTGTTTTTT. Amino acids: CASSPRSGATGGGWELFF.

The chain uses TRBV6-4 and TRBJ2-2; the match to TRBD1 covers 12 bases. The CDR3 covers 15 residues. Germline V gene sequence: CDR1 MRHNA, CDR2 SNTAGT. The junction had 5 bases not matched to a gene; V was cut back by 5 bases and J by 7 bases. CDR3 nucleotide sequence: TGTGCCAGCAGTTCGGGACAGGGGGCGAACGGGGAGCTGTTTTTT. It is translated as CASSSGQGANGELFF.

In its sample, this clone was seen many times. The chain employs TRBV6-1 and TRBJ1-2; the D gene is possibly TRBD1 (6 bases). Trimming took off 3 bases at V and 2 bases at J, with 7 bases between the two ends. The length of the CDR3 is 13 residues. Germline CDR1 is MNHNS and CDR2 is SASEGT. CDR3 coding DNA: TGTGCCAGCAGTGAGGGACAAAACTATGGCTACACCTTC. It codes for CASSEGQNYGYTF.

The chain couples TRBV7-9 to TRBJ2-2; 7 nucleotides align to TRBD1. Trimming took 5 bases from V and 3 from J; bases not matched to a gene: 3. Germline V CDR1 and CDR2: SEHNR, FQNEAQ (reference sequence). The length of the CDR3 is 14 residues. CDR3 DNA: TGTGCCAGCAGCCCCGACAGGGACACCGGGGAGCTGTTTTTT. It translates to CASSPDRDTGELFF.

This chain uses TRBV5-1 with TRBJ2-3, with TRBD1 matching over 8 bases. V trimming: 1 base; J trimming: 2 bases; junction bases outside the gene matches: 3. This CDR3 region has 15 residues. Germline CDR1 is SGHRS and CDR2 is YFSETQ. Here the CDR3 DNA reads TGCGCCAGCAGCTTGACAGGGGGGTCCACAGATACGCAGTATTTT. It is translated as CASSLTGGSTDTQYF. The variable domain in full, completed from reference TRBV5-1 and TRBJ2-3, reads KAGVTQTPRYLIKTRGQQVTLSCSPISGHRSVSWYQQTPGQGLQFLFEYFSETQRNKGNFPGRFSGRQFSNSRSEMNVSTLELGDSALYLCASSLTGGSTDTQYFGPGTRLTVL.

This clone has a single count. V usage is TRBV19 and J usage is TRBJ1-6; 8 bases are a match to TRBD1. Germline loops: CDR1 LNHDA, CDR2 SQIVND (reference sequence). The ends lost 4 bases at V and 7 bases at J; junction bases unmatched: 9. The CDR3 covers 16 residues. Here the CDR3 reads CASSTRDRFGNSPLHF. The CDR3 DNA is TGTGCCAGTAGTACGCGGGACAGGTTCGGCAATTCACCCCTCCACTTT.

V usage is TRBV7-3 and J usage is TRBJ2-3; 14 bases agree with TRBD2. J lost 10 bases, V lost 4 bases, and 7 bases had no gene match. Germline V gene sequence: CDR1 SGHTA, CDR2 FQGTGA. The CDR3 has 15 amino acids. CDR3 in DNA: TGTGCCAGCAGCTCCCTGGGGACTAGCGGGAGACCGCAGTATTTT. This codes for CASSSLGTSGRPQYF.

The rearrangement joins TRBV28 to TRBJ1-2; D unclear. V lost 4 bases and J 4 bases, leaving 10 bases between the germline ends. The CDR3 has 13 residues. Germline lookup yields CDR1 MDHEN and CDR2 SYDVKM. CDR3: CASSSTSAYGYTF. Written as DNA, the CDR3 is TGTGCCAGCAGTTCTACCTCCGCCTATGGCTACACCTTC.

This clone was seen only a few times. The J gene is TRBJ2-1, the V gene TRBV19, with 7 bases matching TRBD1. The germline gives CDR1 LNHDA, CDR2 SQIVND (reference sequence). CDR3 length equals 14 residues. V lost 5 bases to trimming and J lost 1 base; unmatched junction nucleotides: 2. CDR3 in amino acids: CASSEQGSYNEQFF. The CDR3 DNA follows: TGTGCCAGTAGTGAACAGGGGTCCTACAATGAGCAGTTCTTC.

The CDR3 loop is CASSLDREAEAFF. For the CDR3, the DNA is TGTGCCAGCAGCTTAGATCGGGAGGCTGAAGCTTTCTTT. The chain recombines TRBV11-2 with TRBJ1-1; no clear D. Germline loops: CDR1 SGHAT, CDR2 FQNNGV. V lost 0 bases and J lost 6, with 8 bases in between. The CDR3 is 13 residues long. The whole variable domain, remainder taken from reference TRBV11-2 and TRBJ1-1, is EAGVAQSPRYKIIEKRQSVAFWCNPISGHATLYWYQQILGQGPKLLIQFQNNGVVDDSQLPKDRFSAERLKGVDSTLKIQPAKLEDSAVYLCASSLDREAEAFFGQGTRLTVV.

This clone occurred many times. CDR3 sequence reads: CSVEDVATQYF. The CDR3 DNA reads TGCAGCGTTGAAGATGTGGCTACCCAGTACTTC. The rearrangement joins TRBV29-1 to TRBJ2-5; D call uncertain. CDR1 and CDR2 (germline): SQVTM, ANQGSEA. The CDR3 is 11 amino acids. V dropped 0 bases and J dropped 8 bases, with 7 bases sitting between them.